Listed here are 30 T cell receptor beta chains from one sample, sequenced in a study of OX40 agonist ivuxolimab in advanced cancers. Some clones are missing from TCRdb's copy, which holds only in-frame ones; the method was immunoSEQ multiplex PCR. The sample contains approximately 24,000 clones, 65% to 80% of which appear only once. The specimen comprised CD4+ or CD8+ T cells sorted from blood, sampled in a trial of the OX40 agonist ivuxolimab. The receptors stem from an adult with an advanced solid tumor such as melanoma, head and neck, liver or kidney cancer.

The J gene is TRBJ1-6, the V gene TRBV27; D gene uncertain. Germline V gives CDR1 MNHEY, CDR2 SMNVEV (reference sequence). The CDR3 is made up of 13 amino acids. V was clipped by 3 bases and J by 8 bases, with 8 bases between them. The CDR3 DNA reads TGTGCCAGCAGTTTGGTCAGGTATTCACCCCTCCACTTT. Amino acid sequence: CASSLVRYSPLHF.

The chain is built from TRBV7-9 and TRBJ1-3; TRBD1 agrees at 9 bases. Germline V gives CDR1 SEHNR, CDR2 FQNEAQ (reference sequence). This CDR3 spans 15 amino acids. The J segment lost 8 bases and the V segment lost 5 bases, leaving 10 bases of the junction unmatched. The CDR3 loop is CASSPRQGDVYTIYF. CDR3 coding DNA: TGTGCCAGCAGCCCTCGACAGGGGGATGTATACACCATATATTTT.

This sequence joins TRBV4-3 and TRBJ2-6; 9 bases match TRBD2. Trimming cost V 0 bases and J 0 bases; bases outside gene matches: 3. This CDR3 is built from 18 residues. The germline gives CDR1 LGHNA, CDR2 YSLEER. Written as DNA, the CDR3 is TGCGCCAGCAGCCAAGATGGGACTAGCCGCTCTGGGGCCAACGTCCTGACTTTC. This gives the protein CASSQDGTSRSGANVLTF.

This clone was seen a handful of times. The CDR3 region has the DNA TGCGCCAGCAGCCAAGATGGTCCTCCCACAGGGGGCGACGAGCAGTACTTC. This gives the protein CASSQDGPPTGGDEQYF. The chain recombines TRBV4-3 with TRBJ2-7; TRBD1 matches at 9 bases. The V gene end was trimmed by 0 bases and the J gene end by 5 bases; junction bases not matched to a gene: 11. The germline CDR1 and CDR2 sequences are LGHNA and YSLEER. The CDR3 has 17 residues.

V gene TRBV29-1 combines with J gene TRBJ2-5; a possible D gene is TRBD2 (7 bases). The germline V gene has CDR1 SQVTM and CDR2 ANQGSEA. Between the trimmed V and J ends, which lost 0 bases and 2 bases, there was a span of 13 bases. This CDR3 is 15 amino acids long. CDR3 amino acids: CSVEDTGRGQETQYF. CDR3 sequence (DNA): TGCAGCGTTGAAGACACAGGGCGGGGGCAAGAGACCCAGTACTTC.

This chain connects TRBV7-3 to TRBJ2-3, with D unresolved. Trimming removed 1 base at V and 4 bases at J, with 15 bases between. This CDR3 is 16 amino acids long. Germline V CDR1 and CDR2: SGHTA, FQGTGA. CDR3 nucleotide sequence: TGTGCCAGCAGCTTAAGGGGTAAAATCAACGCAGATACGCAGTATTTT. Translating it yields CASSLRGKINADTQYF.

CDR3 sequence: CASSVAQTYNEQFF. Here the CDR3 DNA reads TGTGCCAGCAGCGTAGCCCAGACTTACAATGAGCAGTTCTTC. The rearrangement links TRBV9 to TRBJ2-1, with D uncertain. The CDR3 extends over 14 amino acids. Germline values: CDR1 SGDLS, CDR2 YYNGEE. The V end was cut by 0 bases, the J end by 4 bases, with 8 bases between.

The rearrangement uses TRBV7-9 and TRBJ1-5; no definite D call. CDR1 is SEHNR and CDR2 is FQNEAQ in the germline V gene (reference sequence). V was clipped by 2 bases and J by 3 bases, with 11 bases between them. The length of the CDR3 is 15 residues. The CDR3 sequence: CASSLSEGINQPQHF. Here the CDR3 DNA reads TGTGCCAGCAGCTTATCTGAAGGAATCAATCAGCCCCAGCATTTT.

This clone was counted a single time. The V gene is TRBV7-3, the J gene TRBJ1-2; D not certain. CDR3 size: 14 residues. With 3 bases removed from V and 8 bases from J, the gap between germline ends came to 16 bases. The germline V gene has CDR1 SGHTA and CDR2 FQGTGA. The DNA for the CDR3 is TGTGCCAGCAGCTTCCCGGGGAACCCAGAGGGCTACACCTTC. Protein: CASSFPGNPEGYTF.

The genes are TRBV7-7 and TRBJ1-2; no definite D call. The V end lost 3 bases, the J end lost 8 bases, and 10 bases lay between the germline ends. The CDR3 has 12 amino acids. Germline values: CDR1 SSHAT, CDR2 FNYEAQ (reference sequence). CDR3 sequence (DNA): TGTGCCAGCAGCTTCTGCCTAGACGGCTACACCTTC. It yields the protein CASSFCLDGYTF.

In DNA, the CDR3 is TGTGCCAGCAGTTACGGACTAGCGGGGGGGAACGAGCAGTTCTTC. Residues: CASSYGLAGGNEQFF. The J gene is TRBJ2-1, the V gene TRBV6-5, with 15 bases that match TRBD2. V gave up 2 bases and J gave up 10 bases; unmatched junction bases: 3. The CDR3 sequence is 15 residues long. Germline CDR1 and CDR2: MNHEY and SVGAGI.

V and J are TRBV4-2 and TRBJ2-7, with D perhaps TRBD2 (6 bases). This CDR3 is 15 amino acids long. Germline CDR1 LGHNA, CDR2 YNFKEQ. V was trimmed by 0 bases and J by 3 bases, leaving 12 bases between them. The CDR3 is CASSQERLASYEQYF. CDR3 coding DNA: TGTGCCAGCAGCCAAGAGCGGCTAGCGAGCTACGAGCAGTACTTC.

The chain combines TRBV5-6 with TRBJ2-3; the D gene is possibly TRBD2 (6 bases). The CDR3 spans 17 residues. V was cut by 0 bases and J by 1 base, with 15 bases left in between. Germline CDR1 SGHDT, CDR2 YYEEEE. As DNA, the CDR3 is TGTGCCAGCAGCTTGGCCGTGTGGGCTAGCGGCACAGATACGCAGTATTTT. Translation gives CASSLAVWASGTDTQYF.

By share, this clone counts as medium-sized (0.01 to 0.1%). The V and J genes are TRBV6-6 and TRBJ2-1; TRBD2 matches 13 bases. J gave up 6 bases and V 5 bases, and 4 bases lay outside the gene matches. Per germline, CDR1 MNHNY and CDR2 SVGAGI (reference sequence). This CDR3 region has 15 residues. In nucleotides, the CDR3 is TGTGCCAGCAGTCCTACTAGCGGGGGGGGCAATGAGCAGTTCTTC. Translating gives CASSPTSGGGNEQFF.

The sample holds one count of this clone. DNA for the CDR3: TGTGCCAGCAGTTGGGACGGCTACAATGAGCAGTTCTTC. This encodes CASSWDGYNEQFF. V is TRBV27 and J is TRBJ2-1; D may correspond to TRBD1 or TRBD2 (5 bases each). There are 13 residues in the CDR3. In germline, CDR1 is MNHEY, CDR2 SMNVEV (reference sequence). V lost 4 bases and J lost 3, with 7 bases in between.

This clone was detected only a few times. The V call is TRBV5-8, the J call TRBJ2-5; maybe TRBD2 (7 bases). V was clipped by 1 base and J by 3 bases, with 16 bases between them. Germline V gives CDR1 SGHTS, CDR2 YDEGEE. This CDR3 region has 16 residues. CDR3 coding DNA: TGTGCCAGCAGCTTGCCGGGGGGCTTGTTGGAAGAGACCCAGTACTTC. Translation gives CASSLPGGLLEETQYF.

The V call is TRBV4-2, the J call TRBJ2-1, with D perhaps matching TRBD2 (6 bases). Trimming stripped 0 bases from V and 3 bases from J, with 9 bases between. Looked up from germline, CDR1 is LGHNA and CDR2 is YNFKEQ. The CDR3 has 15 amino acids. The CDR3 loop reads CASSQEEGYYNEQFF. CDR3 nucleotides: TGTGCCAGCAGCCAAGAGGAGGGTTACTACAATGAGCAGTTCTTC.

The chain employs TRBV5-6 and TRBJ2-5, with D possibly being TRBD2 (6 bases). Trimming cost V 0 bases and J 1 base, with 10 bases left between them. This CDR3 spans 15 amino acids. Germline values: CDR1 SGHDT, CDR2 YYEEEE. This CDR3 is CASSLVGEAQETQYF. The CDR3 bases are TGTGCCAGCAGCTTGGTGGGGGAGGCCCAAGAGACCCAGTACTTC.

This rearrangement joins TRBV29-1 to TRBJ1-1; maybe TRBD1 (5 bases). V was cut by 8 bases and J by 1 base, with 11 bases left in between. From germline, CDR1 is SQVTM and CDR2 ANQGSEA. The CDR3 consists of 12 residues. The chain's CDR3 is CSTGHANTEAFF. The CDR3 nucleotides read TGCAGCACAGGACATGCGAACACTGAAGCTTTCTTT.

Only one count was recorded for this clone. This chain joins TRBV10-2 and TRBJ2-7, with unresolved D. Germline values: CDR1 WSHSY, CDR2 SAAADI. The CDR3 has 11 residues. Trimming took off 7 bases at V and 5 bases at J, with 9 bases between the two ends. As DNA, the CDR3 is TGCGCCAGCACGTTCCTGGACGAGCAGTACTTC. Its translation is CASTFLDEQYF.

The chain has TRBV9 and TRBJ2-5; perhaps D is TRBD1 or TRBD2 (5 bases each). Between the trimmed V and J ends, which lost 0 bases and 5 bases, there was a span of 14 bases. The CDR3 loop spans 15 amino acids. CDR1 and CDR2 from the germline V gene are SGDLS and YYNGEE. The CDR3 DNA sequence: TGTGCCAGCAGCGTAGAGTGGGGCTCTAGCGAGACCCAGTACTTC. It codes for CASSVEWGSSETQYF.

This clone was detected a few times. The CDR3 is CASSPQPNTEAFF. CDR3 sequence (DNA): TGTGCCAGCTCACCACAACCGAACACTGAAGCTTTCTTT. The chain joins TRBV18 to TRBJ1-1; D gene unclear. Germline assignment: CDR1 KGHSH and CDR2 LQKENI. The length of the CDR3 is 13 residues. Trimming stripped 1 base from V and 1 base from J, with 4 bases between. The full variable domain, with the rest looked up from reference TRBV18 and TRBJ1-1, is NAGVMQNPRHLVRRRGQEARLRCSPMKGHSHVYWYRQLPEEGLKFMVYLQKENIIDESGMPKERFSAEFPKEGPSILRIQQVVRGDSAAYFCASSPQPNTEAFFGQGTRLTVV.

The chain has TRBV4-3 and TRBJ1-2; unclear D gene. Trimming removed 1 base from V and 3 bases from J, with 6 bases in between. The CDR3 runs to 13 residues. Looked up from germline, CDR1 is LGHNA and CDR2 is YSLEER. CDR3 sequence (DNA): TGCGCCAGCAGCCAAGGATGGGACTATGGCTACACCTTC. It translates to CASSQGWDYGYTF.

The V and J genes are TRBV19 and TRBJ2-7, with a weak D call TRBD1 (6 bases). The CDR3 is 15 amino acids. Germline CDR1 and CDR2: LNHDA and SQIVND (reference sequence). The V end lost 5 bases, the J end lost 0 bases, and 14 bases lay between the germline ends. The CDR3 reads CASSFSQGDSYEQYF. The CDR3 nucleotides read TGTGCCAGTAGTTTCTCACAGGGAGACTCCTACGAGCAGTACTTC.

The chain combines TRBV9 with TRBJ2-7; 10 bases agree with TRBD2. J gave up 7 bases and V 4 bases, and 11 bases lay outside the gene matches. The CDR3 spans 15 residues. Germline lookup yields CDR1 SGDLS and CDR2 YYNGEE. CDR3 protein: CASSLNSGGPGEQYF. In nucleotides, the CDR3 is TGTGCCAGCAGCTTAAATAGCGGGGGGCCCGGAGAGCAGTACTTC.

The V call is TRBV25-1, the J call TRBJ1-4; D is undetermined. Trimming took 0 bases from V and 14 from J, leaving 13 bases between them. CDR1 MGHDK and CDR2 SYGVNS come from the germline V gene. The CDR3 totals 13 residues. CDR3 sequence reads: CASSEYRAGLLFF. The DNA of the CDR3 is TGTGCCAGCAGTGAATACCGGGCAGGCCTCCTGTTTTTT.

The chain uses TRBV6-6 and TRBJ2-7; D remains ambiguous. This CDR3 has 15 amino acids. Germline assignment: CDR1 MNHNY and CDR2 SVGAGI (reference sequence). Trimming took off 4 bases at V and 4 bases at J, with 17 bases between the two ends. The CDR3 region has the DNA TGTGCCAGCAGTTCTAAGGGCCCCTGGGGATACGAGCAGTACTTC. Translation: CASSSKGPWGYEQYF.

V gene TRBV29-1 combines with J gene TRBJ2-3; TRBD2 aligns across 9 bases. Germline V lookup: CDR1 SQVTM, CDR2 ANQGSEA. The length of the CDR3 is 17 residues. With 4 bases clipped from V and 2 bases from J, the junction kept 13 bases outside the gene matches. The CDR3 bases are TGCAGCGTTGGAGCTACCCCGACTAGCGGTTCCACAGATACGCAGTATTTT. Translation: CSVGATPTSGSTDTQYF.

The V call is TRBV2, the J call TRBJ1-1; 7 bases agree with TRBD1. Trimming removed 8 bases from V and 6 bases from J; junction bases left unmatched: 9. CDR1 SNHLY and CDR2 FYNNEI come from the germline V gene. This CDR3 is 13 amino acids long. CDR3 bases: TGTGCCAGCCAACCCGGGACAGCGCCTGAAGCTTTCTTT. Residues: CASQPGTAPEAFF.

The rearrangement joins TRBV27 to TRBJ1-5; D not resolved. The CDR3 is 13 residues long. The V and J ends lost 6 bases and 1 base respectively, with 7 bases between them. Germline V gene lookup returns CDR1 MNHEY and CDR2 SMNVEV (reference sequence). The CDR3 region is CASSSQSNQPQHF. CDR3 sequence (DNA): TGTGCCAGCAGCTCTCAGAGCAATCAGCCCCAGCATTTT.